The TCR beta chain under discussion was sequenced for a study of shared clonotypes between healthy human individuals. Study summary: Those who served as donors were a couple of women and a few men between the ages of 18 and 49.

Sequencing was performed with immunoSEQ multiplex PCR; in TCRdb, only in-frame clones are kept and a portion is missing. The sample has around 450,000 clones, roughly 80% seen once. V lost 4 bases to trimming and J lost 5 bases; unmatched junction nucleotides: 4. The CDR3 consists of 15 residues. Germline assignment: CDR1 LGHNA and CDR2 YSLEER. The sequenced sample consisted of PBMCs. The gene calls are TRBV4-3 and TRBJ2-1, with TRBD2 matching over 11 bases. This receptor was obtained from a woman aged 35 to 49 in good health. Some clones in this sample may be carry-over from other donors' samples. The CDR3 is CASSLGTSGHNEQFF. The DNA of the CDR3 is TGCGCCAGCAGCCTCGGGACTAGCGGCCACAATGAGCAGTTCTTC.